Listed here are 21 T cell receptor beta chains from one sample, sequenced in a study of blood T cell repertoires in COVID-19. Data came from immunoSEQ multiplex PCR; TCRdb stores just in-frame clones and leaves some out. The table shows some 210,000 clones, with around 86% occurring only once. The specimen sequenced was PBMCs or T cells enriched from blood (not recorded which). The receptors derive from a woman aged 50 to 60 with acute COVID-19.

V gene TRBV2 combines with J gene TRBJ2-6; D call uncertain. The germline V gene encodes CDR1 SNHLY and CDR2 FYNNEI. CDR3 size: 15 residues. V was trimmed by 1 base and J by 4 bases, leaving 8 bases between them. CDR3 bases: TGTGCCAGCAGTGAAGAGCGAACCGGGGCCAACGTCCTGACTTTC. Residues: CASSEERTGANVLTF.

V is TRBV25-1 and J is TRBJ2-7; tentatively, D is TRBD1 (6 bases). Germline lookup yields CDR1 MGHDK and CDR2 SYGVNS. This CDR3 spans 14 amino acids. V lost 3 bases to trimming and J lost 4 bases, with 13 bases between them. CDR3 sequence: CASSDVGGWYEQYF. The CDR3 DNA reads TGTGCCAGCAGTGACGTAGGGGGTTGGTACGAGCAGTACTTC.

This clone was seen at least ten times. This chain joins TRBV5-1 and TRBJ1-6, with a tentative D call TRBD1 (5 bases). The CDR3 is made up of 15 amino acids. V was shortened by 3 bases and J by 7 bases, with 14 bases between the two germline ends. The germline CDR1 and CDR2 sequences are SGHRS and YFSETQ. The CDR3 loop reads CASSSNGRTNSPLHF. In DNA, the CDR3 is TGCGCCAGCAGCTCGAACGGACGGACAAATTCACCCCTCCACTTT.

In this sample, this clone turned up many times. The chain is built from TRBV7-2 and TRBJ2-1, with D unresolved. The CDR3 runs 15 residues. Germline loops: CDR1 SGHTA, CDR2 FQGNSA. Trimming removed 1 base from V and 5 bases from J, with 12 bases in between. The CDR3 sequence: CASSLDYTPNNEQFF. The DNA for the CDR3 is TGTGCCAGCAGCTTAGACTACACACCGAACAATGAGCAGTTCTTC.

The CDR3 loop is CASGKTGPQETQYF. The CDR3 DNA reads TGTGCCAGCGGTAAAACAGGACCACAAGAGACCCAGTACTTC. This sequence joins TRBV28 and TRBJ2-5; D possibly corresponds to TRBD1 (5 bases). Trimming cost V 8 bases and J 2 bases, with 15 bases left between them. Germline V gene sequence: CDR1 MDHEN, CDR2 SYDVKM. The CDR3 sequence is 14 residues long. The variable domain in full, with the rest retrieved from reference TRBV28 and TRBJ2-5, is DVKVTQSSRYLVKRTGEKVFLECVQDMDHENMFWYRQDPGLGLRLIYFSYDVKMKEKGDIPEGYSVSREKKERFSLILESASTNQTSMYLCASGKTGPQETQYFGPGTRLLVL.

The chain is built from TRBV7-2 and TRBJ2-1; 13 nucleotides align to TRBD2. The CDR3 has 16 residues. The germline CDR1 and CDR2 sequences are SGHTA and FQGNSA. V gave up 4 bases and J gave up 7 bases; unmatched junction bases: 7. CDR3 region: CASSSRTLAGGNEQFF. The CDR3 region has the DNA TGTGCCAGCAGCTCCCGGACACTAGCGGGGGGGAATGAGCAGTTCTTC.

The chain uses TRBV3-1 (or the pseudogene TRBV3-2) and TRBJ1-6; the D gene is possibly TRBD1 (5 bases). The ends were cut back, 1 base at V and 10 bases at J, with 17 bases in the middle. The CDR3 is 16 amino acids. Germline V gene data show CDR1 as LGHDT and CDR2 as YNNKEL (reference sequence). CDR3 loop: CASSQAGGVGGSPLHF. The CDR3 nucleotides read TGTGCCAGCAGCCAAGCCGGAGGGGTCGGAGGATCACCCCTCCACTTT.

The V call is TRBV5-4, the J call TRBJ2-5, with 9 bases matching TRBD2. Looked up from germline, CDR1 is SGHNT and CDR2 is YYREEE (reference sequence). V shed 4 bases, J shed 4 bases, and the junction held 5 bases outside the gene matches. The CDR3 sequence is 14 residues long. The CDR3 DNA sequence: TGTGCCAGCAGCCATAGCGGGAGAGGAGAGACCCAGTACTTC. It codes for CASSHSGRGETQYF.

This clone was seen once. V and J are TRBV12-3 or TRBV12-4 and TRBJ2-7; possible D gene TRBD2, 6 bases. The length of the CDR3 is 13 residues. V was cut by 2 bases and J by 5 bases, with 10 bases left in between. The CDR3 nucleotides are TGTGCCAGCAGTTTAAGGAGGGACCACGAGCAGTACTTC. The encoded protein is CASSLRRDHEQYF.

J is TRBJ2-7 and V is TRBV28, with D tentatively TRBD2 (6 bases). V lost 1 base and J 1 base, leaving 17 bases between the germline ends. CDR1 is MDHEN, CDR2 SYDVKM, per germline. CDR3 length: 17 amino acids. CDR3 in amino acids: CASSLYANSGSSYEQYF. CDR3 DNA sequence: TGTGCCAGCAGTTTATATGCGAATTCCGGGAGTTCCTACGAGCAGTACTTC. Variable domain in full (rest from reference TRBV28 and TRBJ2-7): DVKVTQSSRYLVKRTGEKVFLECVQDMDHENMFWYRQDPGLGLRLIYFSYDVKMKEKGDIPEGYSVSREKKERFSLILESASTNQTSMYLCASSLYANSGSSYEQYFGPGTRLTVT.

This clone was detected only a few times. The sample carries other DNA sequences with the same CDR3. The chain employs TRBV5-1 and TRBJ2-5; D gene ambiguous. V lost 3 bases and J lost 2, with 2 bases in between. The CDR3 is 11 amino acids. Germline lookup yields CDR1 SGHRS and CDR2 YFSETQ. The CDR3 DNA follows: TGCGCCAGCAGCTCACAAGAGACCCAGTACTTC. This encodes CASSSQETQYF.

This clone was seen more than once but under ten times. The rearrangement uses TRBV7-8 and TRBJ1-4; 9 nucleotides line up with TRBD1. The CDR3 extends over 15 amino acids. The germline V gene has CDR1 SGHVS and CDR2 FQNEAQ. V dropped 6 bases and J dropped 5; count of bases not matched to a gene: 7. The CDR3 spells CASSKSGTGNEKLFF. The CDR3 region has the DNA TGTGCCAGCAGTAAATCCGGGACAGGGAATGAAAAACTGTTTTTT.

V and J are TRBV30 and TRBJ2-1, with a tentative D call TRBD2 (6 bases). Trimming took 4 bases from V and 7 from J, leaving 14 bases between them. Per germline, CDR1 GTSNPN and CDR2 SVGIG (reference sequence). The length of the CDR3 is 13 residues. The CDR3 DNA follows: TGTGCCTGGAATCCGGGGGTCACAAATGAGCAGTTCTTC. Translated, it gives CAWNPGVTNEQFF.

This rearrangement joins TRBV7-2 to TRBJ1-3, with D possibly matching TRBD1 (5 bases). The CDR3 runs to 19 residues. Germline values: CDR1 SGHTA, CDR2 FQGNSA. V gave up 3 bases and J gave up 0 bases, with 21 bases separating them. The chain's CDR3 is CASSFRILDSQHSGNTIYF. The DNA for the CDR3 is TGTGCCAGCAGCTTTAGGATACTTGACAGCCAACACTCTGGAAACACCATATATTTT.

The chain combines TRBV9 with TRBJ1-6; no clear D gene. Between the trimmed V and J ends, which lost 0 bases and 9 bases, there was a span of 16 bases. CDR3 length equals 16 residues. CDR1 and CDR2 (germline): SGDLS, YYNGEE. The CDR3 protein is CASSVVPGQLGSPLHF. The CDR3 DNA reads TGTGCCAGCAGCGTAGTTCCAGGTCAACTCGGTTCACCCCTCCACTTT.

The CDR3 reads CASSYLDRVYEQYF. The CDR3 bases are TGTGCCAGCAGTTACCTGGACAGGGTCTACGAGCAGTACTTC. The chain employs TRBV6-5 and TRBJ2-7; 8 bases line up with TRBD1. J lost 3 bases, V lost 2 bases, and 3 bases had no gene match. CDR1 is MNHEY and CDR2 is SVGAGI in the germline V gene. The CDR3 has 14 amino acids.

The CDR3 DNA reads TGCAGCGTTGAAGACCGGGTTCGGGTATACAATGAGCAGTTCTTC. Protein sequence: CSVEDRVRVYNEQFF. The gene calls are TRBV29-1 and TRBJ2-1; the D is unclear. The ends were cut back, 0 bases at V and 4 bases at J, with 13 bases in the middle. CDR1 and CDR2 (germline): SQVTM, ANQGSEA. This CDR3 is built from 15 residues.

This chain uses TRBV2 with TRBJ2-2, with TRBD1 as a possible D gene (6 bases). The CDR3 totals 16 residues. Between the trimmed V and J ends, which lost 0 bases and 3 bases, there was a span of 11 bases. Germline values: CDR1 SNHLY, CDR2 FYNNEI. For the CDR3, the DNA is TGTGCCAGCAGTGAAGCGCTAGGGGGTTACACCGGGGAGCTGTTTTTT. It is translated as CASSEALGGYTGELFF.

The chain is built from TRBV30 and TRBJ1-5, with 8 nucleotides matching TRBD1. V was pared by 4 bases and J by 4 bases, with 3 bases of the junction left unmatched. CDR1 is GTSNPN and CDR2 is SVGIG in the germline V gene (reference sequence). This CDR3 has 13 residues. Here the CDR3 reads CAWTGQENQPQHF. In nucleotides, the CDR3 is TGTGCCTGGACGGGACAGGAGAATCAGCCCCAGCATTTT.

The CDR3 DNA is TGTGCCAGCAGTTTACGCTATAATGAAAAACTGTTTTTT. Its translation: CASSLRYNEKLFF. This chain connects TRBV28 to TRBJ1-4; no definite D call. CDR1 is MDHEN, CDR2 SYDVKM, per germline. Trimming removed 2 bases at V and 4 bases at J, with 5 bases between. This CDR3 comprises 13 residues.

The gene calls are TRBV7-2 and TRBJ1-1; no clear D. From germline, CDR1 is SGHTA and CDR2 FQGNSA. The length of the CDR3 is 13 residues. The V and J ends lost 3 bases and 1 base respectively, with 6 bases between them. The CDR3 DNA reads as TGTGCCAGCAGCTTGAACTGGAACACTGAAGCTTTCTTT. Amino acids: CASSLNWNTEAFF. The full variable domain, its missing parts supplied by reference TRBV7-2 and TRBJ1-1, is GAGVSQSPSNKVTEKGKDVELRCDPISGHTALYWYRQSLGQGLEFLIYFQGNSAPDKSGLPSDRFSAERTGGSVSTLTIQRTQQEDSAVYLCASSLNWNTEAFFGQGTRLTVV.